This T cell receptor (beta chain) is drawn from a study of T cells in localized non-small cell lung cancer. General observations from the study: Among the tissues sampled, uninvolved adjacent lung had the highest T cell clonality, above tumor.

Sequenced by immunoSEQ multiplex PCR; TCRdb stores in-frame clones only, minus some. Of around 91,000 clones in the sample, roughly 89% were seen once. About this clone: Its cognate antigen is unknown.

The CDR3 sequence is 15 residues long. Specimen: peripheral blood, collected before any cancer treatment. The source is a man between 40 and 75 years old with stage I squamous cell lung carcinoma. The rearrangement links TRBV21-1 to TRBJ2-2; TRBD1 is the table's D call and was not checked against the DNA. TRBV21-1 is a documented pseudogene. The CDR3 DNA follows: TGTGCCAGCAGCAAAGAGCGCAGGGGGCGTGGGGAGCTGTTTTTT. Protein sequence: CASSKERRGRGELFF.